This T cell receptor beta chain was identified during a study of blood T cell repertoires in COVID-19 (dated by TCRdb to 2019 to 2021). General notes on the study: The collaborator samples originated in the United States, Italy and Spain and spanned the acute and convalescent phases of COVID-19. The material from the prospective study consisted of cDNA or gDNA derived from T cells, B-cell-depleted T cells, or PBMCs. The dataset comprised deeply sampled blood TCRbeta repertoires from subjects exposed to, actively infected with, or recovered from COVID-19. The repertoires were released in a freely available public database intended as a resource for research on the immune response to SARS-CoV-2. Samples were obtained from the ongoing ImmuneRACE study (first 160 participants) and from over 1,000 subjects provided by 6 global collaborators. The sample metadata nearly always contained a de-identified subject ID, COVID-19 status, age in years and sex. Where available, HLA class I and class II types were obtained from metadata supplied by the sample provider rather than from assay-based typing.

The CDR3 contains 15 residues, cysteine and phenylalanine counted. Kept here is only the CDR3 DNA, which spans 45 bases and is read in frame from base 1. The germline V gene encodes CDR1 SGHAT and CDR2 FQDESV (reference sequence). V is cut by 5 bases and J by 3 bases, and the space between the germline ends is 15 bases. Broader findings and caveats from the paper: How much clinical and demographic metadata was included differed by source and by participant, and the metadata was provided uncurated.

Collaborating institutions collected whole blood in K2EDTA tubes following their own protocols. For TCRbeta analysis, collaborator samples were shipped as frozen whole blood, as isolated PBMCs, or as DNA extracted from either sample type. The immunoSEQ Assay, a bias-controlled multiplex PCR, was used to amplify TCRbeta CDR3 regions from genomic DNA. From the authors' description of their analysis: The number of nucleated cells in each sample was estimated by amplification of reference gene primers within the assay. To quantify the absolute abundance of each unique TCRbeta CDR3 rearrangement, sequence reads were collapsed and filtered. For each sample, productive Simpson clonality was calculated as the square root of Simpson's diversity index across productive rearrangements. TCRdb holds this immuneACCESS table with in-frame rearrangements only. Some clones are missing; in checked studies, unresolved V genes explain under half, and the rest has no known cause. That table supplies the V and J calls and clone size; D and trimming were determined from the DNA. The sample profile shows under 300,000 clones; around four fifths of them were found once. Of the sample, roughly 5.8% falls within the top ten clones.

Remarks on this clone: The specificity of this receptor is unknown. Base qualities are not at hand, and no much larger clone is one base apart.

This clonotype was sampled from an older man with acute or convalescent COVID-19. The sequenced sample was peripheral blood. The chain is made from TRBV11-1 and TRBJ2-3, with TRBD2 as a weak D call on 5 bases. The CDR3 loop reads CASSRTGLKTDTQYF. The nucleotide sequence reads TGTGCCAGCAGCCGGACCGGACTGAAAACAGATACGCAGTATTTT.